The rows below give T cell receptor beta chains drawn from one sample of a study of blood T cells in healthy people across ages. TCRdb re-analysed the 5' RACE reads in MiXCR, keeping a single row per CDR3 protein. This table has about 780,000 distinct CDR3 sequences, 20% to 30% appearing once. Separately, the same data were catalogued under a study of T cells of mothers and their children.

The sequencing sample was made of blood. The receptor set was obtained from a boy between 10 and 17 years old in good health. The CDR3 runs from the conserved cysteine through the conserved F or W. D genes are given only for firm matches. Rows may omit the clone size; those that give it use once, few, many or a size class.

abundance	v_gene	j_gene	len	d_gene	CDR3nt	CDR3aa
NA	TRBV4-2	TRBJ2-1	16	NA	TGTGCCAGCAGCCAAGAGGTAGGGGGCTCCTACAATGAGCAGTTCTTC	CASSQEVGGSYNEQFF
NA	TRBV20-1	TRBJ2-5	14	TRBD2	TGCAGTGCTAGGGGGACTAGCGGGGGAAAGACCCAGTACTTC	CSARGTSGGKTQYF
NA	TRBV28	TRBJ1-1	11	NA	TGTGCCAGCAGGAGGGGGACTGAAGCTTTCTTT	CASRRGTEAFF
few	TRBV5-6	TRBJ2-3	19	TRBD2	TGTGCCAGCAGCTTGTGGTCTAGCGGGGGGCTCACTAGCACAGATACGCAGTATTTT	CASSLWSSGGLTSTDTQYF
NA	TRBV12-5	TRBJ2-5	14	NA	TGTGCTAGTGGTTTTCTTCCGGGCCAAGAGACCCAGTACTTC	CASGFLPGQETQYF
NA	TRBV7-9	TRBJ2-1	17	TRBD2	TGTGCCAGCAGCCGTACTAGCGGGACTCGGTCCTACAATGAGCAGTTCTTC	CASSRTSGTRSYNEQFF
NA	TRBV29-1	TRBJ2-5	13	TRBD2	TGCAGCGTTCAAGGACTAGCCACGGAGACCCAGTACTTC	CSVQGLATETQYF
few	TRBV28	TRBJ2-7	13	TRBD1	TGTGCCAGTCAGGCGCAGGGGGCCTACGAGCAGTACTTC	CASQAQGAYEQYF
NA	TRBV28	TRBJ2-5	15	NA	TGTGCCAGCAGTTTTTTAAGGGAGGCTCAAGAGACCCAGTACTTC	CASSFLREAQETQYF
NA	TRBV2	TRBJ1-1	21	TRBD1	TGTGCCAGCAGTGACGGATGGAGGCCGGACAGGGTCAATCTCATGAACACTGAAGCTTTCTTT	CASSDGWRPDRVNLMNTEAFF
few	TRBV7-2	TRBJ2-1	14	TRBD2	TGTGCCAGCAGCTCGACTAGCGGGGGGGCCGATCAGTTCTTC	CASSSTSGGADQFF
few	TRBV27	TRBJ2-1	12	NA	TGTGCCACCTACAGTCGCCACAATGAGCAGTTCTTC	CATYSRHNEQFF
NA	TRBV21-1	TRBJ2-7	18	NA	TGTGCCAGCAGCAAAGTAGAAGGTATGCTAGCGAAAAACTACGAGCAGTACTTC	CASSKVEGMLAKNYEQYF
NA	TRBV12-3/TRBV12-4	TRBJ2-1	17	NA	TGTGCCAGCAGTCCGCCCCGGGACTATCCAGAAGGGGGTGAGCAGTTCTTC	CASSPPRDYPEGGEQFF
NA	TRBV10-1	TRBJ2-5	14	NA	TGCGCCAGCAGTGAGTCGGCCTCCTACAATGAGCGGTTCTTC	CASSESASYNERFF
few	TRBV3-1	TRBJ2-7	16	TRBD2	TGTGCCAGCAGCCATCGGACTAGCGGGCCATACAGGGAGCAGTACTTC	CASSHRTSGPYREQYF
NA	TRBV20-1	TRBJ2-5	19	TRBD1	TGCAGTGCTAGGGGATGGACAGGGACCCATTCCAAAGACCGGGAGACCCAGTACTTC	CSARGWTGTHSKDRETQYF
few	TRBV20-1	TRBJ2-3	14	NA	TGCAGTGCTGGGGGGCAGGGCTCCACAGATACGCAGTATTTT	CSAGGQGSTDTQYF
few	TRBV7-8	TRBJ1-5	17	NA	TGTGCCAGCAGCCCGGACCGGGACAAGGCGAGCAATCAGCCCCAGCATTTT	CASSPDRDKASNQPQHF
NA	TRBV5-1	TRBJ2-5	11	NA	TGCGCCAGCAGCTTAGCTGAGGCCCAGTACTTC	CASSLAEAQYF
few	TRBV11-2	TRBJ2-2	18	TRBD2	TGTGCCAGCAGCTTAGGCGGTAGCGGGGCCACGAACACCGGGGAGCTGTTTTTT	CASSLGGSGATNTGELFF
few	TRBV5-1	TRBJ2-5	16	NA	TGCGCCAGCAGGGGGGACCGCGGCAGGGTAACGGAGACCCAGTACTTC	CASRGDRGRVTETQYF
once	TRBV7-8	TRBJ1-2	15	NA	TGTGCCAGCAGCTCCCAGATATCATTGAACTATGGCTACACCTTC	CASSSQISLNYGYTF
NA	TRBV5-1	TRBJ1-3	13	TRBD1	TGCGCCAGCAGCGAGGGACAGGGGCACACCATATATTTT	CASSEGQGHTIYF
NA	TRBV29-1	TRBJ2-7	13	TRBD2	TGCAGCGTTGAATTTGCGGGGGCCTACGAGCAGTACTTC	CSVEFAGAYEQYF
many	TRBV28	TRBJ1-4	18	NA	TGTGCCAGCAGTCCCCCCGTTGGGAGATCCGCAACTAATGAAAAACTGTTTTTT	CASSPPVGRSATNEKLFF
NA	TRBV2	TRBJ2-2	15	NA	TGTGCCAGCAGTGAAGCGACAGTTAACACCGGGGAGCTGTTTTTT	CASSEATVNTGELFF
NA	TRBV5-1	TRBJ2-1	15	NA	TGCGCCAGCAGCTCCCAGGGGGGTTCCTACAATGAGCAGTTCTTC	CASSSQGGSYNEQFF
NA	TRBV5-1	TRBJ1-1	15	NA	TGCGCCAGCAGCTTGCAGTGGGCAATGAACACTGAAGCTTTCTTT	CASSLQWAMNTEAFF
many	TRBV20-1	TRBJ1-5	14	NA	TGCAGTGCTAGAGATGGGGGGGGCAATCAGCCCCAGCATTTT	CSARDGGGNQPQHF
NA	TRBV2	TRBJ1-2	14	TRBD1	TGTGCCAGCAGGGGCGGACAGGGCAACGGCGGCTACACCTTC	CASRGGQGNGGYTF
NA	TRBV11-2	TRBJ2-3	15	NA	TGTGCCAGCAGCTTAGTGACCGATCGGACAGATACGCAGTATTTT	CASSLVTDRTDTQYF
NA	TRBV30	TRBJ1-2	13	TRBD1	TGTGCCTGGAAAGGACAGGGGGGCCGTGGCTACACCTTC	CAWKGQGGRGYTF
few	TRBV5-1	TRBJ2-5	13	NA	TGCGCCAGCAGTATCGGGAACCAAGAGACCCAGTACTTC	CASSIGNQETQYF
NA	TRBV28	TRBJ1-1	14	NA	TGTGCCAGCAGTTCGCCGACAGAGAACACTGAAGCTTTCTTT	CASSSPTENTEAFF
NA	TRBV2	TRBJ1-2	16	NA	TGTGCCAGCAGTGAAGAGGCCAGGCCCCATAACTATGGCTACACCTTC	CASSEEARPHNYGYTF
NA	TRBV29-1	TRBJ2-2	15	NA	TGCAGCGTTGCCCTTACCAGTTCTACCACCGGGGAGCTGTTTTTT	CSVALTSSTTGELFF
NA	TRBV10-3	TRBJ1-1	14	NA	TGTGCCATCAGGGGGACCTCGGGGGGAGATGAAGCTTTCTTT	CAIRGTSGGDEAFF
NA	TRBV6-5	TRBJ2-7	16	NA	TGTGCCAGCAGTTACCTTAAACAGACAGGACTTGGGGAGCAGTACTTC	CASSYLKQTGLGEQYF
NA	TRBV5-1	TRBJ2-5	15	NA	TGCGCCAGCATCCGCCGTCCAGAGCAAGGAGAGACCCAGTACTTC	CASIRRPEQGETQYF
NA	TRBV27	TRBJ2-3	14	TRBD2	TGTGCCAGCAACAGGCTAGCGGGGGCAGATACGCAGTATTTT	CASNRLAGADTQYF
few	TRBV5-1	TRBJ2-1	16	NA	TGCGCCAGCAACCCGGGGGCCAGGGGACCCCCAAATGAGCAGTTCTTC	CASNPGARGPPNEQFF
NA	TRBV11-2	TRBJ1-1	14	NA	TGTGCCAGCAGCTCGACCATCGCCTTGCCTGAAGCTTTCTTT	CASSSTIALPEAFF